This T cell receptor (beta chain) was captured by sequencing in a study of T cells in Graves' hyperthyroidism and ophthalmopathy. The CDR3 runs to 12 residues. The germline V and J ends were trimmed by 7 bases and 5 bases, with 9 bases remaining between them. Across 18 months, stable Graves' hyperthyroidism was marked by no progression to ophthalmopathy. On the basis of clinical symptoms, serum thyroxine and TRAb, thyroid ultrasound and orbital computed tomography, diagnoses were made. It was RNA transcripts that yielded the amplified TCR beta CDR3 regions. When the TCR CDR3 underwent first-round RT-PCR, the HTBI primer set was used. A single record per CDR3 protein comes from TCRdb applying MiXCR to the multiplex PCR reads. The data contain 300,000 or so distinct CDR3 sequences, 21% of them singletons. Details on this clonotype: No antigen is known for it.

General observations from the study: Blood also showed most of the thyroid clonotypes that were expanded above 0.001.

This sequence originates from a woman aged 50 to 60 with Graves' hyperthyroidism. J is TRBJ1-5 and V is TRBV12-3 or TRBV12-4; D call uncertain. Sequencing was done on a sample of blood. CDR3: CASTIPYQPQHF. The CDR3 nucleotides are TGTGCCAGCACCATTCCTTATCAGCCCCAGCATTTT.